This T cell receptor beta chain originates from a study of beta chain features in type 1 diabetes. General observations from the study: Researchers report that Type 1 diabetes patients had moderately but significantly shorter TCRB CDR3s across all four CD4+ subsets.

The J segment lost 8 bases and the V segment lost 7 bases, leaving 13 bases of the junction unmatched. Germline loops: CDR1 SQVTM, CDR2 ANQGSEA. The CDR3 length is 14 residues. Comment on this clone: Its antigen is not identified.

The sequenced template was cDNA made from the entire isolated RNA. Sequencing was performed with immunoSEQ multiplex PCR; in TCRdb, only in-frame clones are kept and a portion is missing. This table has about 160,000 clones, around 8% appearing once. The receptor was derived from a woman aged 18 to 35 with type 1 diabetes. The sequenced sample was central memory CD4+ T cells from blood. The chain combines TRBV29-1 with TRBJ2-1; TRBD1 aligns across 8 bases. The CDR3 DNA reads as TGCAGCGCCCACAAGCTCGGACAGGGCGATGAGCAGTTCTTC. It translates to CSAHKLGQGDEQFF.